Shown below are 26 T cell receptor beta chains from a single sample sequenced in a study of T-cell reconstitution after alpha-beta-depleted transplantation in children. Unique molecular identifiers were used in preparing the TCRbeta library. One entry per CDR3 protein results from TCRdb running MiXCR on the PCR reads. The sample lists some 830,000 distinct CDR3 sequences, 16% occurring once. Here the sequenced sample was PBMCs, mostly from graft donor cells, taken 360 days after TCRalphabeta/CD19-depleted stem cell transplant. The receptors stem from a male patient younger than 18 who had a stem cell transplant for acute lymphoblastic leukemia, so the T cells may come from the graft donor.

This clonotype was observed at least ten times. The rearrangement links TRBV5-1 to TRBJ2-7, with unresolved D. Deletions cut 1 base from V and 1 base from J, with 12 bases between. CDR1 is SGHRS and CDR2 is YFSETQ in the germline V gene. The CDR3 is 15 residues long. CDR3 sequence: CASSLRADPSYEQYF. The CDR3 DNA reads TGCGCCAGCAGCTTGCGGGCAGACCCATCCTACGAGCAGTACTTC.

This clonotype has just one count. This rearrangement joins TRBV3-1 to TRBJ2-6, with 9 bases aligning to TRBD1. The germline CDR1 and CDR2 sequences are LGHDT and YNNKEL (reference sequence). The CDR3 runs 20 residues. V lost 4 bases to trimming and J lost 1 base; unmatched junction nucleotides: 14. The chain's CDR3 is CASSPLALGQGISGANVLTF. In DNA, the CDR3 is TGTGCCAGCAGCCCCCTTGCCCTGGGACAGGGAATATCTGGGGCCAACGTCCTGACTTTC.

V and J are TRBV9 and TRBJ2-7; 11 bases map to TRBD2. This CDR3 comprises 15 residues. CDR1 is SGDLS and CDR2 is YYNGEE in the germline V gene. V was pared by 0 bases and J by 6 bases, with 5 bases of the junction left unmatched. CDR3 sequence: CASSVVAGGSVEQYF. Written as DNA, the CDR3 is TGTGCCAGCAGCGTAGTAGCGGGAGGGTCGGTCGAGCAGTACTTC.

The V gene is TRBV4-1, the J gene TRBJ2-1; TRBD2 matches 10 bases. Germline assignment: CDR1 MGHRA and CDR2 YSYEKL. This CDR3 has 18 amino acids. V was clipped by 7 bases and J by 3 bases; unmatched bases: 15. Here the CDR3 DNA reads TGCGCCAGCAAAGATAGGAAACGGACTAGCGGTAACTACAATGAGCAGTTCTTC. Protein product: CASKDRKRTSGNYNEQFF.

This clonotype has more than one count but fewer than ten. The chain couples TRBV10-3 to TRBJ2-7; maybe TRBD1 (5 bases). CDR3 size: 13 residues. Looked up from germline, CDR1 is ENHRY and CDR2 is SYGVKD. The V gene lost 8 bases and the J gene lost 2 bases, with 13 bases spanning the gap. The CDR3 is CAIWPGPPYEQYF. Here the CDR3 DNA reads TGTGCCATCTGGCCAGGGCCCCCCTACGAGCAGTACTTC.

The chain couples TRBV9 to TRBJ1-6, with TRBD1 identical over 7 bases. Germline-derived CDR1 and CDR2 are SGDLS and YYNGEE. CDR3 length: 17 residues. V lost 0 bases, J lost 0 bases, and 3 bases stayed unmatched. CDR3: CASSVAGQSSYNSPLHF. CDR3 DNA: TGTGCCAGCAGCGTAGCGGGACAGAGCTCCTATAATTCACCCCTCCACTTT.

In DNA, the CDR3 is TGTGCCAGCAGCTTATCCAATCTCCCTGGCTACACCTTC. The encoded protein is CASSLSNLPGYTF. The rearrangement uses TRBV7-8 and TRBJ1-2; D call uncertain. The CDR3 runs 13 residues. The V end lost 2 bases, the J end lost 7 bases, and 11 bases lay between the germline ends. Germline V gene lookup returns CDR1 SGHVS and CDR2 FQNEAQ.

The chain uses TRBV29-1 and TRBJ2-7; D is unclear. The CDR3 has 13 residues. Per germline, CDR1 SQVTM and CDR2 ANQGSEA. V lost 3 bases, J lost 4 bases, and 13 bases lay in between. The CDR3 nucleotides are TGCAGCGTTGAGGGGTCCATCCCGTACGAGCAGTACTTC. Protein: CSVEGSIPYEQYF.

This clonotype was counted between two and nine times. This chain uses TRBV4-1 with TRBJ1-2, with 7 bases lining up with TRBD1. The CDR3 extends over 16 amino acids. CDR1 and CDR2 (germline): MGHRA, YSYEKL. J lost 0 bases, V lost 1 base, and 5 bases had no gene match. The CDR3 is CASSQAEGATNYGYTF. CDR3 coding DNA: TGCGCCAGCAGCCAAGCAGAGGGGGCCACTAACTATGGCTACACCTTC.

This clonotype came up a few times. The rearrangement joins TRBV6-1 to TRBJ1-2; tentative D call: TRBD1 (5 bases). The V end lost 2 bases, the J end lost 4 bases, and 11 bases lay between the germline ends. This CDR3 has 14 residues. Germline V gene data show CDR1 as MNHNS and CDR2 as SASEGT. CDR3 sequence: CASSEQGVGYGYTF. The CDR3 coding sequence is TGTGCCAGCAGTGAACAAGGGGTCGGCTATGGCTACACCTTC.

This clonotype appeared many times. CDR3 sequence (DNA): TGTTCGGGGGCCAGTGAGCAGTTCTTC. Its translation is CSGASEQFF. The chain is built from TRBV7-9 and TRBJ2-1, with D perhaps given as TRBD1 or TRBD2 (6 bases each). Germline V gene data show CDR1 as SEHNR and CDR2 as FQNEAQ (reference sequence). The CDR3 extends over 9 amino acids.

The chain combines TRBV7-8 with TRBJ1-4; maybe TRBD1 (5 bases). V dropped 2 bases and J dropped 0 bases, with 13 bases sitting between them. There are 17 residues in the CDR3. Germline CDR1 is SGHVS and CDR2 is FQNEAQ. This chain's CDR3 is CASSLYRVQATNEKLFF. The DNA of the CDR3 is TGTGCCAGCAGCTTATATCGTGTACAGGCAACTAATGAAAAACTGTTTTTT.

This clonotype was seen only a few times. The J gene is TRBJ1-2, the V gene TRBV9, with unresolved D. V dropped 4 bases and J dropped 4 bases, with 11 bases sitting between them. The CDR3 sequence is 13 residues long. Per the germline V gene, CDR1 is SGDLS and CDR2 is YYNGEE. The CDR3 protein is CASSPLPVYGYTF. The CDR3 nucleotides are TGTGCCAGCAGCCCGCTCCCCGTCTATGGCTACACCTTC.

This clonotype came up many times. The V gene is TRBV2, the J gene TRBJ2-3; possibly TRBD1 for D (6 bases). Germline CDR1 is SNHLY and CDR2 is FYNNEI. Between the trimmed V and J ends, which lost 6 bases and 3 bases, there was a span of 13 bases. This CDR3 region has 14 residues. The CDR3 DNA follows: TGTGCCAGCAGCGTTAGACAGGTGACAGATACGCAGTATTTT. It translates to CASSVRQVTDTQYF.

This chain joins TRBV19 and TRBJ1-5; TRBD1 might be the D (5 bases). The V end lost 6 bases, the J end lost 2 bases, and 11 bases lay between the germline ends. Germline V gene sequence: CDR1 LNHDA, CDR2 SQIVND (reference sequence). The CDR3 runs 14 residues. CDR3 protein: CASSPGFRNQPQHF. DNA of the CDR3: TGTGCCAGTAGCCCAGGGTTTCGCAATCAGCCCCAGCATTTT.

This clonotype has more than one count but fewer than ten. This chain uses TRBV2 with TRBJ2-3; 12 bases line up with TRBD2. Germline V gives CDR1 SNHLY, CDR2 FYNNEI. The ends lost 6 bases at V and 3 bases at J; junction bases unmatched: 4. CDR3 length: 15 residues. CDR3 residues: CASRETSGRTDTQYF. CDR3 sequence (DNA): TGTGCCAGCAGGGAGACTAGCGGGAGAACAGATACGCAGTATTTT.

The rearrangement links TRBV13 to TRBJ2-7; possible D gene TRBD2, 6 bases. V lost 6 bases to trimming and J lost 2 bases, with 11 bases between them. The CDR3 contains 13 residues. Germline V lookup: CDR1 PRHDT, CDR2 FYEKMQ (reference sequence). CDR3 bases: TGTGCCAGCAGTGGGGGGTGGACCTACGAGCAGTACTTC. It codes for CASSGGWTYEQYF.

The chain carries TRBV4-1 and TRBJ2-5, with D possibly being TRBD2 (7 bases). The CDR3 is made up of 15 amino acids. Germline assignment: CDR1 MGHRA and CDR2 YSYEKL. The germline V and J ends were trimmed by 1 base and 4 bases, with 13 bases remaining between them. DNA for the CDR3: TGCGCCAGCAGCCAAGGGGGGCAGCGGGGAGAGACCCAGTACTTC. This gives the protein CASSQGGQRGETQYF.

The rearrangement links TRBV2 to TRBJ2-7, with D possibly TRBD1 on 5 matching bases. The V end lost 6 bases, the J end lost 1 base, and 13 bases lay between the germline ends. Germline values: CDR1 SNHLY, CDR2 FYNNEI. The CDR3 is 14 amino acids. The CDR3 DNA is TGTGCCAGCAGCAACCCCCAGGGATCCTACGAGCAGTACTTC. It specifies CASSNPQGSYEQYF.

This chain connects TRBV4-1 to TRBJ1-1; D is unresolved. Trimming stripped 1 base from V and 0 bases from J, with 6 bases between. CDR1 MGHRA and CDR2 YSYEKL come from the germline V gene. This CDR3 has 14 residues. CDR3 sequence: CASSQVSLNTEAFF. The CDR3 DNA sequence: TGCGCCAGCAGCCAAGTATCCCTGAACACTGAAGCTTTCTTT.

The V and J genes are TRBV7-3 and TRBJ2-1, with TRBD2 matching 15 bases. J was trimmed by 8 bases and V by 2 bases; bases with no gene match: 10. Per germline, CDR1 SGHTA and CDR2 FQGTGA. The CDR3 totals 18 residues. CDR3 region: CASSLGGLAGGKVHEQFF. As DNA, the CDR3 is TGTGCCAGCAGCTTAGGTGGACTAGCGGGAGGGAAGGTCCATGAGCAGTTCTTC.

The chain links TRBV12-3 or TRBV12-4 to TRBJ1-5, with TRBD1 as a possible D gene (5 bases). With 1 base removed from V and 8 bases from J, the gap between germline ends came to 15 bases. This CDR3 contains 15 residues. The CDR3 DNA reads as TGTGCCAGCAGTTTAGGGGTGGGGCCCCAGGAGCCCCAGCATTTT. Protein sequence: CASSLGVGPQEPQHF.

This sequence joins TRBV3-1 and TRBJ1-1, with a possible D match to TRBD1 (6 bases). Germline CDR1 is LGHDT and CDR2 is YNNKEL (reference sequence). V lost 0 bases to trimming and J lost 0 bases, with 14 bases between them. The CDR3 contains 17 residues. This chain's CDR3 is CASSQEISDRMNTEAFF. The CDR3 DNA reads TGTGCCAGCAGCCAAGAGATCTCCGACAGGATGAACACTGAAGCTTTCTTT. Full variable domain (remainder filled in from reference TRBV3-1 and TRBJ1-1): DTAVSQTPKYLVTQMGNDKSIKCEQNLGHDTMYWYKQDSKKFLKIMFSYNNKELIINETVPNRFSPKSPDKAHLNLHINSLELGDSAVYFCASSQEISDRMNTEAFFGQGTRLTVV.

This clonotype was recorded a few times. This chain joins TRBV18 and TRBJ2-7; D unresolved. V was clipped by 6 bases and J by 1 base, with 16 bases between them. Germline CDR1 is KGHSH and CDR2 is LQKENI. This CDR3 region has 15 residues. The CDR3 protein is CASSLGPHGSYEQYF. Here the CDR3 DNA reads TGTGCCAGCTCCCTAGGACCCCATGGGTCCTACGAGCAGTACTTC.

J is TRBJ2-1 and V is TRBV7-3, with TRBD2 matching over 11 bases. The junction had 10 bases not matched to a gene; V was cut back by 5 bases and J by 10 bases. The CDR3 is 15 amino acids. Germline V lookup: CDR1 SGHTA, CDR2 FQGTGA. The CDR3 protein is CASSRQLAGGNEQFF. The CDR3 DNA follows: TGTGCCAGCAGCCGCCAGCTAGCGGGGGGAAACGAGCAGTTCTTC.

V gene TRBV20-1 combines with J gene TRBJ2-1; perhaps D is TRBD1 or TRBD2 (5 bases each). V was shortened by 4 bases and J by 15 bases, with 13 bases between the two germline ends. The CDR3 contains 10 residues. Germline V lookup: CDR1 DFQATT, CDR2 SNEGSKA (reference sequence). In DNA, the CDR3 is TGCAGTGCTATGGGGGAATATGGGTTCTTC. Residues: CSAMGEYGFF.